This T cell receptor (beta chain) comes out of a study of blood T cells in healthy people across ages. A sample-barcoded 5' primer and a J-beta primer mix were used in a second PCR of roughly 7 to 11 cycles. MiXCR, applied by TCRdb to the 5' RACE reads, yields one record per CDR3 protein. This table holds nearly 800,000 distinct CDR3 sequences, roughly 50% found once. Germline V gives CDR1 DFQATT, CDR2 SNEGSKA (reference sequence). The CDR3 is 14 amino acids. V lost 2 bases to trimming and J lost 0 bases, with 8 bases between them. Extraction yielded at least 6 micrograms of total RNA per sample. The specimen was blood. The receptor was derived from a man aged 40-55 years in good health. The rearrangement uses TRBV20-1 and TRBJ2-1; possible D gene TRBD2, 6 bases. Here the CDR3 DNA reads TGCAGTGCTAGAAGCGGGCCCTCCTACAATGAGCAGTTCTTC. Protein sequence: CSARSGPSYNEQFF.